Below, one TCR beta chain is given with its context. This sample was taken from a study of blood T cell repertoires in COVID-19. Original analysis: Researchers report that nucleated cell counts were estimated from reference gene primer amplification. The protocol was immunoSEQ multiplex PCR, while the TCRdb copy is restricted to in-frame clones and leaves out a portion. D and trimming were read from the DNA, whereas the V and J calls and clone size are those reported in that table. The sample comprises fewer than 400,000 clones, 70% to 90% of which are singletons, and 2.2% rests with the top ten. This receptor was taken from a man aged 25 to 40 who had recovered from COVID-19. Sequencing used PBMCs or T cells enriched from blood (not recorded which).

CDR3: CASSSMSRDRGPGANVLTF. CDR3 nucleotide sequence: TGTGCCAGCAGCTCCATGAGCCGGGACAGGGGGCCCGGGGCCAACGTCCTGACTTTC. V usage is TRBV11-2 and J usage is TRBJ2-6, with TRBD1 matching 12 bases. After removal of 4 bases from V and 4 bases from J, the junction contained 11 bases not matched to a gene. In germline, CDR1 is SGHAT, CDR2 FQNNGV. The CDR3 totals 19 residues.